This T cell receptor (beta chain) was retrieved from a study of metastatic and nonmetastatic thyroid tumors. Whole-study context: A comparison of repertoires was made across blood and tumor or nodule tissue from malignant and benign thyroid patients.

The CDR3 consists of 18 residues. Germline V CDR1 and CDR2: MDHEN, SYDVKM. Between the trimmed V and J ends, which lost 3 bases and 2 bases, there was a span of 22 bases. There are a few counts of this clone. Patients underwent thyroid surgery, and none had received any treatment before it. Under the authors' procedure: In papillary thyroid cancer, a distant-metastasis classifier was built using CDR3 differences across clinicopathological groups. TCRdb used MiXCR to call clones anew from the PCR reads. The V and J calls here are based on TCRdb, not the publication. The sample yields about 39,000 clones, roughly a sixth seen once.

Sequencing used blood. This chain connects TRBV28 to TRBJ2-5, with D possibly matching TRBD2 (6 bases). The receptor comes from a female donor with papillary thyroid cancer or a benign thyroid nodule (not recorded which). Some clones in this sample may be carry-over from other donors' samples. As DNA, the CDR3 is TGTGCCAGCAGTTTCTCGGCTAGCGTGGGGCTAGGGCAAGAGACCCAGTACTTC. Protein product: CASSFSASVGLGQETQYF.